The 23 T cell receptor beta chains reported below all come from one sample, sequenced in a study of T cell responses to AZD1222 COVID-19 vaccine. Libraries were prepared by immunoSEQ multiplex PCR; TCRdb keeps only in-frame clonotypes and omits some of them. In the table there are approximately 43,000 clones, 88% of which are singletons. This specimen was peripheral blood, taken 28 days after the second AZD1222 dose. The origin of the receptors is an adult who received the AZD1222 COVID-19 vaccine.

This chain uses TRBV28 with TRBJ1-2; D ambiguous. The CDR3 loop spans 14 amino acids. V was cut by 10 bases and J by 2 bases, with 17 bases left in between. The germline V gene encodes CDR1 MDHEN and CDR2 SYDVKM. The CDR3: CATTLFSQNYGYTF. CDR3 bases: TGTGCCACCACTCTATTCTCGCAGAACTATGGCTACACCTTC.

This rearrangement joins TRBV6-2 or TRBV6-3 to TRBJ1-2; the D gene is possibly TRBD1 (6 bases). CDR3 length: 17 residues. Germline V CDR1 and CDR2: MNHEY, SVGEGT. Trimming pared 5 bases from V and 7 bases from J, leaving 26 bases between. In DNA, the CDR3 is TGTGCCAGCAGTAACAGGGAACCGGGATCCTCATATCGTGGCTACACCTTC. Its protein product is CASSNREPGSSYRGYTF.

V gene TRBV24-1 combines with J gene TRBJ2-2; 12 bases match TRBD2. The germline CDR1 and CDR2 sequences are KGHDR and SFDVKD. The CDR3 totals 16 residues. After removal of 7 bases from V and 6 bases from J, the junction contained 8 bases not matched to a gene. The CDR3 reads CATSNRLAGVAGELFF. The DNA for the CDR3 is TGTGCCACCAGCAACCGACTAGCGGGAGTCGCCGGGGAGCTGTTTTTT.

This clone is a singleton in its sample. This chain connects TRBV24-1 to TRBJ2-3; TRBD1 agrees at 11 bases. The CDR3 sequence is 19 residues long. Germline V gene sequence: CDR1 KGHDR, CDR2 SFDVKD. V dropped 2 bases and J dropped 3; count of bases not matched to a gene: 12. In DNA, the CDR3 is TGTGCCACCAGTGATTGGGGGACAGGGGGAAAGGGGAGTACAGATACGCAGTATTTT. Translation: CATSDWGTGGKGSTDTQYF.

This chain joins TRBV12-3 or TRBV12-4 and TRBJ1-6; maybe TRBD1 (5 bases). This CDR3 region has 13 residues. Trimming took off 9 bases at V and 10 bases at J, with 16 bases between the two ends. For the CDR3, the DNA is TGTGCCAGTACTGGCGGGGGGGAATCACCCCTCCACTTT. This encodes CASTGGGESPLHF.

The chain joins TRBV3-1 (or the pseudogene TRBV3-2) to TRBJ2-3; TRBD1 or TRBD2 may be the D gene (7 bases each). Germline CDR1 and CDR2: LGHDT and YNNKEL (reference sequence). The CDR3 has 16 residues. Trimming shortened V by 7 bases and J by 0 bases, and 17 bases separated the two germline ends. The CDR3 here is CASTQGGSESTDTQYF. The CDR3 coding sequence is TGTGCCAGCACCCAGGGGGGGAGCGAAAGCACAGATACGCAGTATTTT.

The chain joins TRBV3-1 (or the pseudogene TRBV3-2) to TRBJ2-5; D call uncertain. Looked up from germline, CDR1 is LGHDT and CDR2 is YNNKEL (reference sequence). CDR3 length: 14 residues. The V gene lost 4 bases and the J gene lost 4 bases, with 13 bases spanning the gap. The CDR3 coding sequence is TGTGCCAGCAGCCCCCTCGTGGGGTCAGAGACCCAGTACTTC. Translation gives CASSPLVGSETQYF.

The chain couples TRBV19 to TRBJ1-5; 8 bases agree with TRBD1. CDR3 size: 17 residues. From germline, CDR1 is LNHDA and CDR2 SQIVND (reference sequence). V lost 5 bases and J lost 0; bases outside the gene matches: 9. The CDR3 bases are TGTGCCAGTAGTTCAATACAGGGGGACTATAGCAATCAGCCCCAGCATTTT. Amino acid sequence: CASSSIQGDYSNQPQHF. Drawing the rest from reference TRBV19 and TRBJ1-5, the complete variable domain is DGGITQSPKYLFRKEGQNVTLSCEQNLNHDAMYWYRQDPGQGLRLIYYSQIVNDFQKGDIAEGYSVSREKKESFPLTVTSAQKNPTAFYLCASSSIQGDYSNQPQHFGDGTRLSIL.

The V gene is TRBV2, the J gene TRBJ2-2, with TRBD1 identical over 8 bases. The CDR3 has 15 amino acids. CDR1 is SNHLY, CDR2 FYNNEI, per germline. V trimming: 9 bases; J trimming: 4 bases; junction bases outside the gene matches: 10. This CDR3 reads CARKSQGAITGELFF. The CDR3 bases are TGTGCCAGAAAGAGTCAGGGGGCTATCACCGGGGAGCTGTTTTTT.

The chain is built from TRBV6-5 and TRBJ2-3; D call uncertain. Germline values: CDR1 MNHEY, CDR2 SVGAGI. Between the trimmed V and J ends, which lost 0 bases and 6 bases, there was a span of 4 bases. There are 12 residues in the CDR3. Written as DNA, the CDR3 is TGTGCCAGCAGTTACTCCCGGGATACGCAGTATTTT. It yields the protein CASSYSRDTQYF.

V and J are TRBV9 and TRBJ1-1, with 10 positions matching TRBD1. This CDR3 comprises 15 residues. From germline, CDR1 is SGDLS and CDR2 YYNGEE. Unmatched junction bases numbered 3, after V lost 0 bases and J lost 4 bases. CDR3 DNA: TGTGCCAGCAGCGTAGAGACAGGGGGCTTCACTGAAGCTTTCTTT. Its protein product is CASSVETGGFTEAFF.

The genes are TRBV12-5 and TRBJ2-1, with D hard to call. CDR3 length: 13 amino acids. Germline CDR1 is LGHNT and CDR2 is FRNRAP. The germline V and J ends were trimmed by 5 bases and 8 bases, with 13 bases remaining between them. The CDR3 sequence: CASGQLLGYEQFF. The CDR3 nucleotides read TGTGCTAGTGGTCAACTCCTAGGGTATGAGCAGTTCTTC.

The chain is built from TRBV5-1 and TRBJ2-5, with D perhaps being TRBD1 or TRBD2 (6 bases each). There are 13 residues in the CDR3. The V gene's germline CDR1 is SGHRS and CDR2 YFSETQ. Trimming stripped 1 base from V and 5 bases from J, with 9 bases between. The chain's CDR3 is CASSLPGGETQYF. The CDR3 region has the DNA TGCGCCAGCAGCTTGCCCGGGGGCGAGACCCAGTACTTC. The full variable domain, rest sourced from reference TRBV5-1 and TRBJ2-5, is KAGVTQTPRYLIKTRGQQVTLSCSPISGHRSVSWYQQTPGQGLQFLFEYFSETQRNKGNFPGRFSGRQFSNSRSEMNVSTLELGDSALYLCASSLPGGETQYFGPGTRLLVL.

The gene calls are TRBV28 and TRBJ2-7; D is unresolved. The V gene's germline CDR1 is MDHEN and CDR2 SYDVKM. Trimming removed 6 bases from V and 9 bases from J, with 21 bases in between. CDR3 length equals 14 residues. CDR3 protein: CASSRQDQKASQYF. In DNA form, the CDR3 reads TGTGCCAGCAGCCGCCAAGACCAAAAAGCCTCGCAGTACTTC. Supplemented by reference TRBV28 and TRBJ2-7, the full variable domain reads DVKVTQSSRYLVKRTGEKVFLECVQDMDHENMFWYRQDPGLGLRLIYFSYDVKMKEKGDIPEGYSVSREKKERFSLILESASTNQTSMYLCASSRQDQKASQYFGPGTRLTVT.

The chain combines TRBV12-3 or TRBV12-4 with TRBJ1-3, with no clear D. The germline V and J ends were trimmed by 1 base and 4 bases, with 2 bases remaining between them. This CDR3 spans 12 amino acids. The CDR3 reads CASSLGGNTIYF. The CDR3 DNA sequence: TGTGCCAGCAGTTTAGGAGGAAACACCATATATTTT.

V and J are TRBV5-1 and TRBJ1-2; possibly TRBD1 for D (6 bases). The V gene's germline CDR1 is SGHRS and CDR2 YFSETQ. This CDR3 spans 14 amino acids. The V end lost 4 bases, the J end lost 8 bases, and 18 bases lay between the germline ends. CDR3: CASSPGHRAEGYTF. CDR3 nucleotides: TGCGCCAGCAGCCCCGGGCACAGGGCCGAAGGCTACACCTTC.

The rearrangement links TRBV11-3 to TRBJ2-1; 10 bases agree with TRBD2. J lost 5 bases, V lost 1 base, and 2 bases had no gene match. In germline, CDR1 is SGHNT, CDR2 YENEEA. There are 15 residues in the CDR3. CDR3 amino acids: CASSLGTSGHNEQFF. The CDR3 DNA reads as TGTGCCAGCAGCTTAGGGACTAGCGGCCACAATGAGCAGTTCTTC.

The gene calls are TRBV7-9 and TRBJ2-2, with D hard to call. The V and J ends lost 1 base and 1 base respectively, with 4 bases between them. The CDR3 sequence is 14 residues long. Looked up from germline, CDR1 is SEHNR and CDR2 is FQNEAQ (reference sequence). The CDR3 is CASSLGQNTGELFF. CDR3 sequence (DNA): TGTGCCAGCAGCTTAGGGCAGAACACCGGGGAGCTGTTTTTT.

This chain joins TRBV10-2 and TRBJ2-7, with 11 bases matching TRBD2. The ends lost 8 bases at V and 7 bases at J; junction bases unmatched: 10. CDR3 length equals 14 residues. Germline V gives CDR1 WSHSY, CDR2 SAAADI. CDR3 DNA: TGCGCCAGCCGCCCGGGACTAGCGGACCGGGAGCAGTACTTC. Translated, it gives CASRPGLADREQYF.

V is TRBV12-3 or TRBV12-4 and J is TRBJ2-7; D remains unclear. V lost 7 bases and J 3 bases, leaving 4 bases between the germline ends. The CDR3 is 10 residues long. The chain's CDR3 is CASTSYEQYF. CDR3 nucleotide sequence: TGTGCCAGCACTAGCTACGAGCAGTACTTC.

The rearrangement joins TRBV7-2 to TRBJ1-1; D unresolved. Trimming removed 4 bases from V and 3 bases from J, with 6 bases in between. CDR3 size: 12 residues. Germline V gene data show CDR1 as SGHTA and CDR2 as FQGNSA. The CDR3 DNA sequence: TGTGCCAGCAGCTCAGGATACACTGAAGCTTTCTTT. Its protein product is CASSSGYTEAFF. Full variable domain (rest looked up from reference TRBV7-2 and TRBJ1-1): GAGVSQSPSNKVTEKGKDVELRCDPISGHTALYWYRQSLGQGLEFLIYFQGNSAPDKSGLPSDRFSAERTGGSVSTLTIQRTQQEDSAVYLCASSSGYTEAFFGQGTRLTVV.

The chain has TRBV19 and TRBJ2-6; no firm D call. The CDR3 contains 14 residues. V lost 6 bases and J lost 0, with 6 bases in between. Per germline, CDR1 LNHDA and CDR2 SQIVND (reference sequence). This chain's CDR3 is CASRQSSGANVLTF. CDR3 coding DNA: TGTGCCAGTAGGCAGAGCTCTGGGGCCAACGTCCTGACTTTC.

The gene calls are TRBV19 and TRBJ1-2; D is unclear. The CDR3 has 11 amino acids. From germline, CDR1 is LNHDA and CDR2 SQIVND (reference sequence). The V end was cut by 5 bases, the J end by 8 bases, with 9 bases between. The CDR3 protein is CASSLTEGYTF. In DNA, the CDR3 is TGTGCCAGTAGTCTCACAGAGGGCTACACCTTC. Using reference TRBV19 and TRBJ1-2 for the parts outside the CDR3, the full variable domain is DGGITQSPKYLFRKEGQNVTLSCEQNLNHDAMYWYRQDPGQGLRLIYYSQIVNDFQKGDIAEGYSVSREKKESFPLTVTSAQKNPTAFYLCASSLTEGYTFGSGTRLTVV.